The count of the clone carrying this T cell receptor (beta chain) is one. These data originate in a study of cytomegalovirus exposure and HLA in healthy donors. Study background: The same platform as the roughly 670 first-cohort repertoires was used for the 120 validation repertoires, a later analysis reported.

Germline loops: CDR1 PRHDT, CDR2 FYEKMQ (reference sequence). With 3 bases clipped from V and 4 bases from J, the junction kept 10 bases outside the gene matches. The CDR3 has 17 amino acids. Produced via immunoSEQ multiplex PCR; TCRdb's table is partial and in-frame only. Of tens of thousands of clones detected, roughly 91% appear once; the ten largest clones hold approximately 1.5%. J is TRBJ2-2 and V is TRBV13, with 8 bases matching TRBD1. The material sequenced was PBMCs. The TCR comes from a woman aged 18-35 years in good health and CMV-seronegative. CDR3 protein: CASSFSKGQAITGELFF. The CDR3 DNA reads as TGTGCCAGCAGCTTCTCCAAGGGACAGGCGATCACCGGGGAGCTGTTTTTT.